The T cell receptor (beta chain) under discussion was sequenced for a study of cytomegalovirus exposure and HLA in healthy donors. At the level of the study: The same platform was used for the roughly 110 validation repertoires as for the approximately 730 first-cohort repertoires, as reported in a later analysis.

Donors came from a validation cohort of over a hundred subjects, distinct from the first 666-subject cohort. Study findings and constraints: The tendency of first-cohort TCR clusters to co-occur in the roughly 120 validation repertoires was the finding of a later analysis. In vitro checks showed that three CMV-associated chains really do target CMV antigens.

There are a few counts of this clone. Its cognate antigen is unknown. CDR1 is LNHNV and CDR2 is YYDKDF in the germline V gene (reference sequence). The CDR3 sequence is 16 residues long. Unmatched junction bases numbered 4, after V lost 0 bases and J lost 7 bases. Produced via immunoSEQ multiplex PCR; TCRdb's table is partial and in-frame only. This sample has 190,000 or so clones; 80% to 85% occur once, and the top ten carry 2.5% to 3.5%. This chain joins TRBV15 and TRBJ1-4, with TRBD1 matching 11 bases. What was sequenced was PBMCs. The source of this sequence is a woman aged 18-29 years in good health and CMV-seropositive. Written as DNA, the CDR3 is TGTGCCACCAGCAGAGAGACCGGGACAGGGGGTGAAAAACTGTTTTTT. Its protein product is CATSRETGTGGEKLFF. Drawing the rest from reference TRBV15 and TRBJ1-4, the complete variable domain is DAMVIQNPRYQVTQFGKPVTLSCSQTLNHNVMYWYQQKSSQAPKLLFHYYDKDFNNEADTPDNFQSRRPNTSFCFLDIRSPGLGDTAMYLCATSRETGTGGEKLFFGSGTQLSVL.